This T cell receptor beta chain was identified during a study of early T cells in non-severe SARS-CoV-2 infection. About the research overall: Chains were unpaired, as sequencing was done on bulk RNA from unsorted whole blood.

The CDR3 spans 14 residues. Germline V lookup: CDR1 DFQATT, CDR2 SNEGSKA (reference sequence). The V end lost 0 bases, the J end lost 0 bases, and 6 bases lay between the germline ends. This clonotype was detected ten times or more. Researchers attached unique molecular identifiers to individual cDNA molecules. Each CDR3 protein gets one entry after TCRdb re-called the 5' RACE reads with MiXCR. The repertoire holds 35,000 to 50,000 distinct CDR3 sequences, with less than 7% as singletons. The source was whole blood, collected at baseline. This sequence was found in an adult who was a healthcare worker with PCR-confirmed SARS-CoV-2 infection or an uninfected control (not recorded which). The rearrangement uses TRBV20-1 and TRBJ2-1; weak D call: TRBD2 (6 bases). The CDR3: CSARDGSSYNEQFF. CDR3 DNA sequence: TGCAGTGCTAGAGACGGGAGCTCCTACAATGAGCAGTTCTTC.